The present entry profiles one T cell receptor (beta chain) with its context. Its target is unknown. Each CDR3 protein is one row after TCRdb ran MiXCR on the RT-PCR reads. The table records roughly 570,000 distinct CDR3 sequences, under 15% of them present only once. V was shortened by 0 bases and J by 3 bases, with 13 bases between the two germline ends. Germline CDR1 is DFQATT and CDR2 is SNEGSKA (reference sequence). The CDR3 totals 15 residues. The data belong to a study of response to subunit inactivated influenza vaccine. Study results and caveats: It was suggested by the authors that few new T cells are recruited by each seasonal influenza vaccination.

The chain combines TRBV20-1 with TRBJ2-3; D is unclear. This sequence was found in a man aged 50-60 years who received an inactivated influenza vaccine. Sequences were derived from PBMCs from blood, sampled roughly 47 days after vaccination. CDR3 region: CSARDPWMRTDTQYF. The CDR3 DNA reads TGCAGTGCTAGAGATCCGTGGATGAGGACAGATACGCAGTATTTT.